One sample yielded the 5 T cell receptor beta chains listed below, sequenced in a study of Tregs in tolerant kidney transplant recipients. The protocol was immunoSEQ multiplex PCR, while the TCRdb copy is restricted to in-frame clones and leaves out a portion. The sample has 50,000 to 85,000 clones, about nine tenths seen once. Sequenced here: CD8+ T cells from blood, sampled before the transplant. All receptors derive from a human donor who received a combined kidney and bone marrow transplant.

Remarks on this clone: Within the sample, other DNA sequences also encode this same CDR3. The CDR3 coding sequence is TGTGCCAGCAGTTTTTCGGGACAGACCTATGGCTACACCTTC. It yields the protein CASSFSGQTYGYTF. The chain carries TRBV27 and TRBJ1-2, with 7 bases lining up with TRBD1. V lost 3 bases, J lost 4 bases, and 5 bases stayed unmatched. CDR1 is MNHEY, CDR2 SMNVEV, per germline (reference sequence). The CDR3 covers 14 residues.

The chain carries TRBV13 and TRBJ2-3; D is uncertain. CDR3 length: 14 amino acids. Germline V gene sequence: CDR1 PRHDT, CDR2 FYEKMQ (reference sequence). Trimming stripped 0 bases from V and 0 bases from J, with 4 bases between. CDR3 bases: TGTGCCAGCAGCTTAGGTCGGAGCACAGATACGCAGTATTTT. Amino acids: CASSLGRSTDTQYF.

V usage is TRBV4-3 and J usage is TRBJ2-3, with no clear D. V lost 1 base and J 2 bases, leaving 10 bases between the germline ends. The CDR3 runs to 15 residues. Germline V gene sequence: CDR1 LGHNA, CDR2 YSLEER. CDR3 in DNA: TGCGCCAGCAGCCAAGGACTGGCGATCACAGATACGCAGTATTTT. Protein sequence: CASSQGLAITDTQYF.

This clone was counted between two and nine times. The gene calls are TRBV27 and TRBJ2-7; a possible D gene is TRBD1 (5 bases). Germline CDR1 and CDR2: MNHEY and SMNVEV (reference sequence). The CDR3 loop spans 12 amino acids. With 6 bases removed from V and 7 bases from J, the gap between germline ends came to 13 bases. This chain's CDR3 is CASRTGSVEQYF. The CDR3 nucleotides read TGTGCCAGCAGAACAGGTTCGGTGGAGCAGTACTTC.

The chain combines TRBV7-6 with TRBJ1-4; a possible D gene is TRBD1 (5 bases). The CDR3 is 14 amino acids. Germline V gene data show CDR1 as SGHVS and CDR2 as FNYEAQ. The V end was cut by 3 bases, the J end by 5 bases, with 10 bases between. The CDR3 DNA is TGTGCCAGCAGCTTTGGGGGGGGAAATGAAAAACTGTTTTTT. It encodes CASSFGGGNEKLFF.